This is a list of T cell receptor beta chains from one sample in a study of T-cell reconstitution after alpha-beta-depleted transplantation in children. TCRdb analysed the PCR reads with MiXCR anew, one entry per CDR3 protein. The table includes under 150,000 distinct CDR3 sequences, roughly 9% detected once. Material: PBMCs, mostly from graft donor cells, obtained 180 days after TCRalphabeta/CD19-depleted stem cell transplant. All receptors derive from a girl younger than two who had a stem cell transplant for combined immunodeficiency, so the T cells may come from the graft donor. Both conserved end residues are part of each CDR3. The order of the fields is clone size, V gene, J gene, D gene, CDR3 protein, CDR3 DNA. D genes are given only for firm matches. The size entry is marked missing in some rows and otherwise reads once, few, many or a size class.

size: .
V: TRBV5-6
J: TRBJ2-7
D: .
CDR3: CASSFIRGEQYF
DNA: TGTGCCAGCAGCTTTATCAGGGGCGAGCAGTACTTC

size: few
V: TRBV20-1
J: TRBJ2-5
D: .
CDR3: CSALNPRGARETQYF
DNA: TGCAGTGCTCTCAACCCCAGGGGCGCCCGGGAGACCCAGTACTTC

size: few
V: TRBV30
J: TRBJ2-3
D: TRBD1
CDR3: CAFGTGPATQYF
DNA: TGTGCCTTCGGGACAGGGCCGGCTACGCAGTATTTT

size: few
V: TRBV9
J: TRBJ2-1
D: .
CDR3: CASSVEQGYEQFF
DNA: TGTGCCAGCAGCGTAGAACAGGGCTATGAGCAGTTCTTC

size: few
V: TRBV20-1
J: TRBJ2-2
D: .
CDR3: CSAREPGRRFSGELFF
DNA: TGCAGTGCTAGAGAACCAGGCCGGAGATTTAGCGGGGAGCTGTTTTTT

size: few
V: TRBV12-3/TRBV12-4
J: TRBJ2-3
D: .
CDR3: CASSLARGADTQYF
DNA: TGTGCCAGCAGTTTAGCGCGGGGCGCAGATACGCAGTATTTT

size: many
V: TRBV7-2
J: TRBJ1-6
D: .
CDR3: CASSFGSPLHF
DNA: TGTGCCAGCAGCTTCGGTTCACCCCTCCACTTT

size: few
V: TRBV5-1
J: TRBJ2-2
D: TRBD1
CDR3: CASSLQGANTGELFF
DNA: TGCGCCAGCAGCTTACAGGGGGCGAACACCGGGGAGCTGTTTTTT

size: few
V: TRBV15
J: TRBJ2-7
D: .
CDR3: CATSSTSSYEQYF
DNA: TGTGCCACCAGCAGTACAAGTTCCTACGAGCAGTACTTC

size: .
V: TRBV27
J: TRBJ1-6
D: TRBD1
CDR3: CASSFLRTGGLSPLHF
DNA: TGTGCCAGCAGTTTCCTCCGGACAGGGGGCTTATCACCCCTCCACTTT